Listed below are T cell receptor beta chains from one sample, sequenced in a study of T cells in localized non-small cell lung cancer. Assay: immunoSEQ multiplex PCR; the TCRdb copy retains only in-frame clones and omits some. Of tens of thousands of clones in the sample, approximately 86% were seen once. Sequenced here: peripheral blood, sampled before any cancer treatment. These TCRs come from a man aged 40 to 75 with stage I squamous cell lung carcinoma. Both conserved end residues are part of each CDR3. The order of the fields is clone size, D gene, J gene, V gene, CDR3 protein, CDR3 DNA. The D gene is left open where the match is weak. Clone sizes are given selectively: once, few, many, or a class where the clone is expanded.

-	-	TRBJ2-4	TRBV12-2	CASRLLGGDIQYF	TGTGCAAGTCGCTTACTGGGTGGAGACATTCAGTACTTC
-	-	TRBJ1-2	TRBV2	CASSETDRLTF	TGTGCCAGCAGTGAAACAGACCGCTTAACCTTC
-	-	TRBJ2-7	TRBV9	CASSVEWVDEQYF	TGTGCCAGCAGCGTAGAGTGGGTAGACGAGCAGTACTTC
-	-	TRBJ2-3	TRBV19	CASSRGDTSTDTQYF	TGTGCCAGTAGTCGGGGGGACACTAGCACAGATACGCAGTATTTT
once	-	TRBJ1-1	TRBV6-5	CASRGGGEAFF	TGTGCCAGCAGGGGAGGGGGTGAAGCTTTCTTT
-	-	TRBJ1-6	TRBV11-2	CASSLGGGFHSPLHF	TGTGCCAGCAGCTTAGGAGGGGGGTTTCATTCACCCCTCCACTTT
-	TRBD1	TRBJ1-1	TRBV7-9	CASTRDRVNTEAFF	TGTGCCAGCACCCGGGACAGGGTTAACACTGAAGCTTTCTTT
few	TRBD1	TRBJ1-3	TRBV27	CASSPRTGGSLRRSGNTIYF	TGTGCCAGCAGTCCGCGGACAGGGGGGTCCCTGAGACGTTCTGGAAACACCATATATTTT
-	TRBD1	TRBJ2-1	TRBV28	CASKRQGADNEQFF	TGTGCCAGCAAACGACAGGGGGCCGACAATGAGCAGTTCTTC
-	-	TRBJ1-5	TRBV7-2	CASSLEGNSNQPQHF	TGTGCCAGCAGCTTAGAGGGCAATAGCAATCAGCCCCAGCATTTT
-	-	TRBJ2-5	TRBV10-1	CASSEYAGTQYF	TGCGCCAGCAGTGAGTATGCCGGGACCCAGTACTTC
-	-	TRBJ2-2	TRBV28	CASKGPNTGELFF	TGTGCCAGCAAAGGCCCGAACACCGGGGAGCTGTTTTTT
-	TRBD2	TRBJ2-2	TRBV7-6	CASSFIAGGLYGTGELFF	TGTGCCAGCAGCTTTATAGCGGGGGGGTTATATGGCACCGGGGAGCTGTTTTTT
-	-	TRBJ1-4	TRBV14	CASSPSEGLKLFF	TGTGCCAGCAGCCCCTCGGAGGGACTGAAACTGTTTTTT
-	-	TRBJ1-4	TRBV1	CTSSPQWAEKLFF	TGCACCAGCAGCCCACAGTGGGCTGAAAAACTGTTTTTT
-	-	TRBJ2-7	TRBV5-1	CASSLTQGPPYEQYF	TGCGCCAGCAGCTTAACACAGGGACCCCCCTACGAGCAGTACTTC
-	-	TRBJ2-7	TRBV7-9	CASSLKGGFNEQYF	TGTGCCAGCAGCTTAAAGGGGGGCTTCAACGAGCAGTACTTC
-	-	TRBJ1-2	TRBV9	CASSVPRGDNYGYTF	TGTGCCAGCAGCGTACCCAGGGGAGATAACTATGGCTACACCTTC
-	-	TRBJ2-2	TRBV5-1	CASSLTTPGELFF	TGCGCCAGCAGCTTGACTACGCCCGGGGAGCTGTTTTTT
-	-	TRBJ1-5	TRBV19	CASSIEDQPQHF	TGTGCCAGTAGTATAGAAGATCAGCCCCAGCATTTT
once	-	TRBJ2-7	TRBV5-4	CASSRDGYYEQYF	TGTGCCAGCAGCCGGGACGGATACTACGAGCAGTACTTC
-	-	TRBJ2-5	TRBV2	CASKVETQYF	TGTGCCAGCAAGGTGGAGACCCAGTACTTC
-	TRBD1	TRBJ1-2	TRBV10-3	CAISGDRGGDGYTF	TGTGCCATCAGCGGAGACAGGGGAGGCGATGGCTACACCTTC
-	-	TRBJ1-1	TRBV5-1	CASSLVPKGMNTEAFF	TGCGCCAGCAGCTTGGTTCCGAAAGGCATGAACACTGAAGCTTTCTTT
-	-	TRBJ2-3	TRBV4-1	CASSRDRSPSDTQYF	TGCGCCAGCAGCCGCGACCGTAGCCCATCAGATACGCAGTATTTT
once	-	TRBJ2-2	TRBV10-3	CAIKTATGELFF	TGTGCCATCAAGACAGCCACCGGGGAGCTGTTTTTT
-	-	TRBJ1-4	TRBV10-2	CASRTGDTNEKLFF	TGCGCCAGCAGGACGGGTGACACTAATGAAAAACTGTTTTTT
-	-	TRBJ1-3	TRBV11-2	CASSRNSGNTIYF	TGTGCCAGCAGCCGGAACTCTGGAAACACCATATATTTT
-	-	TRBJ2-1	TRBV6-5	CASSSTGISYNEQFF	TGTGCCAGCAGCTCTACGGGTATTTCCTACAATGAGCAGTTCTTC
once	-	TRBJ2-1	TRBV4-2	CASSSRLSSYNEQFF	TGTGCCAGCAGCTCTCGTCTAAGCTCCTACAATGAGCAGTTCTTC
-	TRBD1	TRBJ1-1	TRBV5-4	CASSGDRERSEAFF	TGTGCCAGCAGCGGGGACAGGGAGAGGTCTGAAGCTTTCTTT
few	-	TRBJ2-5	TRBV5-1	CASSGGGGETQYF	TGCGCCAGCAGCGGAGGGGGAGGTGAGACCCAGTACTTC
few	TRBD1	TRBJ1-5	TRBV10-3	CAISDFDRGRNQPQHF	TGTGCCATCAGTGACTTTGACAGGGGCCGCAATCAGCCCCAGCATTTT
-	-	TRBJ1-4	TRBV29-1	CSVELGLGEKLFF	TGCAGCGTTGAGTTAGGGTTAGGCGAAAAACTGTTTTTT
-	-	TRBJ2-7	TRBV29-1	CSVEGAGLNEQYF	TGCAGCGTTGAAGGAGCGGGTCTCAACGAGCAGTACTTC
-	TRBD2	TRBJ2-7	TRBV7-2	CASSQGGGMGEQYF	TGTGCCAGCAGCCAAGGCGGGGGTATGGGTGAGCAGTACTTC
-	-	TRBJ2-5	TRBV4-2	CASSRSGLKETQYF	TGTGCCAGCAGCCGGTCGGGATTGAAAGAGACCCAGTACTTC
-	-	TRBJ1-4	TRBV19	CASSQPGVGNEKLFF	TGTGCCAGTAGCCAACCTGGTGTGGGTAATGAAAAACTGTTTTTT
-	-	TRBJ1-1	TRBV4-3	CASSHDTQTPNTEAFF	TGCGCCAGCAGCCATGATACCCAGACTCCGAACACTGAAGCTTTCTTT
-	-	TRBJ2-7	TRBV27	CASSPLRTTNYEQYF	TGTGCCAGCAGTCCCCTCCGGACTACTAACTACGAGCAGTACTTC
-	TRBD2	TRBJ2-5	TRBV6-5	CASSRRGGSQETQYF	TGTGCCAGCAGTAGGCGGGGGGGTTCTCAAGAGACCCAGTACTTC
-	-	TRBJ1-1	TRBV14	CASSPQGLTEAFF	TGTGCCAGCAGCCCACAGGGCTTAACTGAAGCTTTCTTT
-	-	TRBJ2-2	TRBV19	CASGTRRGDTGELFF	TGTGCCAGCGGTACTAGAAGGGGGGACACCGGGGAGCTGTTTTTT
-	-	TRBJ2-7	TRBV5-1	CASSLEQGRAEQYF	TGCGCCAGCAGCTTGGAACAGGGTCGGGCCGAGCAGTACTTC
-	-	TRBJ1-5	TRBV9	CASSVGEYGNQPQHF	TGTGCCAGCAGCGTAGGGGAGTACGGCAATCAGCCCCAGCATTTT
-	-	TRBJ2-1	TRBV5-6	CASSFRDNLRNEQFF	TGTGCCAGCAGTTTCCGGGACAATCTCCGCAATGAGCAGTTCTTC
-	-	TRBJ2-7	TRBV7-8	CASSLVQQAYEQYF	TGTGCCAGCAGCTTAGTCCAACAGGCCTACGAGCAGTACTTC
-	-	TRBJ1-2	TRBV9	CASSPPNGGKSF	TGTGCCAGCAGCCCCCCAAACGGGGGAAAGTCCTTC
-	-	TRBJ1-6	TRBV6-6	CASSYSSSPLHF	TGTGCCAGCAGTTACTCGTCCTCACCCCTCCACTTT
once	-	TRBJ1-5	TRBV7-8	CASSLTETNQPQHF	TGTGCCAGCAGCCTCACAGAGACCAATCAGCCCCAGCATTTT
-	TRBD1	TRBJ2-7	TRBV29-1	CSARTGGDEQYF	TGCAGCGCCAGGACAGGGGGCGACGAGCAGTACTTC
-	-	TRBJ1-2	TRBV6-1	CASIKDAANYGYTF	TGTGCCAGTATCAAAGATGCGGCTAACTATGGCTACACCTTC
-	-	TRBJ1-1	TRBV5-4	CASSQFFRGREAFF	TGTGCCAGCAGCCAATTTTTCAGGGGTAGGGAAGCTTTCTTT
-	-	TRBJ1-2	TRBV5-1	CASSSPGQNNYGYTF	TGCGCCAGCAGCTCACCAGGACAGAACAACTATGGCTACACCTTC
-	-	TRBJ1-1	TRBV7-9	CASSRSSEAFF	TGTGCCAGCAGCCGTTCCTCAGAAGCTTTCTTT
-	-	TRBJ2-7	TRBV4-1	CASSQDQPAGNSAYEQYF	TGCGCCAGCAGCCAAGACCAACCCGCGGGGAATTCCGCCTACGAGCAGTACTTC
-	TRBD1	TRBJ1-2	TRBV6-1	CASSGTTGALSWGYTF	TGTGCCAGCAGTGGGACTACAGGGGCACTATCGTGGGGCTACACCTTC
once	TRBD2	TRBJ2-1	TRBV4-3	CASSQVSGGAGPKYNEQFF	TGCGCCAGCAGCCAAGTTAGCGGGGGGGCAGGGCCGAAATATAATGAGCAGTTCTTC
few	-	TRBJ2-7	TRBV28	CASTRGGGGLSYEQYF	TGTGCCAGCACCCGAGGGGGCGGGGGCCTCTCCTACGAGCAGTACTTC
-	-	TRBJ2-1	TRBV4-1	CASSQERASFYWNEQFF	TGCGCCAGCAGCCAAGAAAGGGCCAGCTTTTACTGGAATGAGCAGTTCTTC